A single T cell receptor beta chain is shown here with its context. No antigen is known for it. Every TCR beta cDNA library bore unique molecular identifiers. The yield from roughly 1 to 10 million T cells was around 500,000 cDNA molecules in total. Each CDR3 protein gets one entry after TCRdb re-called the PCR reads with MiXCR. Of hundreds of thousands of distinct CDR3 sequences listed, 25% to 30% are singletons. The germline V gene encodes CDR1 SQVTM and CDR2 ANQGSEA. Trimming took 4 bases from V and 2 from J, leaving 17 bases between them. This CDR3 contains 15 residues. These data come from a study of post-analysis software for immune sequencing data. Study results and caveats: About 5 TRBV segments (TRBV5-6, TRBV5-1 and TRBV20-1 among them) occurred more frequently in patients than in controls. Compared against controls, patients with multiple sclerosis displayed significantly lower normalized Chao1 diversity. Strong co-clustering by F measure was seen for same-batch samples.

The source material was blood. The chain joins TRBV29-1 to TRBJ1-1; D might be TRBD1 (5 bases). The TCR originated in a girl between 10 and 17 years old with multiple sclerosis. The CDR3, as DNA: TGCAGCGTTGTTTACGAGGGGCCGGTAAACACTGAAGCTTTCTTT. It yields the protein CSVVYEGPVNTEAFF. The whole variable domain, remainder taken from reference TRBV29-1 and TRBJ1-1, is SAVISQKPSRDICQRGTSLTIQCQVDSQVTMMFWYRQQPGQSLTLIATANQGSEATYESGFVIDKFPISRPNLTFSTLTVSNMSPEDSSIYLCSVVYEGPVNTEAFFGQGTRLTVV.